Sequencing of this TCR beta chain was carried out in a study of T cell responses to AZD1222 COVID-19 vaccine. Repertoires were generated with immunoSEQ multiplex PCR, while TCRdb's copy carries only in-frame clones and drops some. The sample yields some 150,000 clones, around 92% seen once. The CDR3 covers 14 residues. Germline CDR1 and CDR2: SGHRS and YFSETQ. Trimming removed 0 bases from V and 1 base from J, with 7 bases in between. About this clone: The antigen is unknown.

General observations from the study: In all cases, repertoires were sampled only after the peak T cell response.

The chain uses TRBV5-1 and TRBJ1-1; no firm D call. The sequencing used peripheral blood, collected on day 0 of AZD1222 vaccination. This sequence originates from an adult in good health. The CDR3 protein is CASSLGLSNTEAFF. The DNA of the CDR3 is TGCGCCAGCAGCTTGGGACTTTCGAACACTGAAGCTTTCTTT.